These T cell receptor beta chains were read from a single sample in a study of siplizumab effects on memory and regulatory T cells. Measured with immunoSEQ multiplex PCR; TCRdb has only the in-frame clones, and not every one. The data show some 100,000 clones, 90% to 95% seen once. The sequenced sample was non-Treg CD4+ T cells sorted from blood. All receptors derive from a human donor in good health. The CDR3 runs from the conserved cysteine through the conserved F or W.

TRBV7-9 CASIRFNYGYTF
TRBV7-2 CASSLAFNEQFF
TRBV18 CASSPAQAGGSPLHF
TRBV18 CASSVDRGRDEQYF
TRBV6-5 CASSYGGASLSDTQYF
TRBV7-3 CASSPGPEVSYTF
TRBV11-3 CASSLSGGNTEAFF
TRBV7-6 CASSRPGLGGNTIYF
TRBV5-1 CASSLAVGGAGETQYF
TRBV7-9 CASSPPDRGYSGANVLTF
TRBV28 CASSLEQVYGYTF
TRBV7-9 CASSFEPNSPLHF
TRBV23-1 CASSSIQETQYF
TRBV7-3 CASSLGTSGGGQYF
TRBV5-1 CASSFEAGQAFF
TRBV15 CATSSRLAGGRDIQYF
TRBV10-3 CAISESGGRTEAFF
TRBV20-1 CSAEGGGEQFF
TRBV9 CASSEGGARSGNTIYF
TRBV10-1 CASSRDTLNTEAFF
TRBV6-6 CASSTLTGLGNTIYF
TRBV28 CASSFRVNQPQHF
TRBV19 CASTRDSSDNSPLHF
TRBV6-5 CASSDRVQETQYF
TRBV9 CASSVGAAGAQDTQYF
TRBV19 CASSPQRGPNEQFF
TRBV6-5 CASSFQDGSGSPLHF
TRBV19 CASSIDHGNTIYF
TRBV5-1 CASSISGESSYNEQFF
TRBV19 CASSDGGLNNQPQHF
TRBV18 CASSPLGDVTEAFF
TRBV18 CASSPLGTALNEQFF
TRBV2 CASSLTALVDTQYF
TRBV5-1 CASSLSHGETQYF
TRBV6-6 CASSYGGEHEAFF
TRBV6-5 CASSERGLNEQFF
TRBV9 CASSETGDYGYTF
TRBV5-1 CASSWGPTLDEQYF
TRBV5-6 CASSLRGLATNEKLFF
TRBV7-2 CASTQGGAGTGELFF
TRBV19 CASSIDKSLGTAGNTIYF
TRBV5-1 CASSLVPGYDEKLFF
TRBV18 CASEGGADTQYF
TRBV6-5 CASTPPPGKGYEQYF
TRBV6-5 CASSYNRDRDTEAFF
TRBV5-6 CASSLSGQGAYEQYF
TRBV20-1 CSAFGNEQFF
TRBV7-2 CASSSSDRVVGGYTF
TRBV2 CASSEILAGGFGELFF
TRBV30 CAWSVPGSAFNQPQHF
TRBV6-5 CASSYSSPGTGARYTF
TRBV18 CASSPDIAYEQYF
TRBV10-3 CAISLDGIVGEQYF
TRBV28 CASTHTLAKNIQYF
TRBV6-5 CASHSGNTIYF
TRBV4-1 CASSLGTPGTDTQYF
TRBV4-3 CASSQATGTEAFF
TRBV10-3 CAISEPRPGANVLTF
TRBV7-2 CASSLVGQGLQPQHF
TRBV11-2 CASSRLAGGLDTQYF